The present T cell receptor (beta chain) was sequenced within a study of OX40 agonist ivuxolimab in advanced cancers. Study-wide context: The dose-escalation cohort was approximately 80% male, with a mean age of 60 years, ranging about 23 to 90. Study observations and caveats: Researchers did not determine the expanded peripheral T cells' antigen specificity. At 0.1 to 3.0 mg/kg and by week 6, clonal expansion occurred in CD4+ and CD8+ blood T cells.

Turning to this clone: Its antigen is not identified.

Generated by immunoSEQ multiplex PCR, the TCRdb table keeps only in-frame clones and is missing some. Of approximately 44,000 clones in the sample, around nine tenths were seen once. Patients were excluded for autoimmune disease history or systemic immunosuppression. Germline V gives CDR1 SEHNR, CDR2 FQNEAQ (reference sequence). There are 14 residues in the CDR3. V lost 5 bases, J lost 2 bases, and 13 bases lay in between. The gene calls are TRBV7-9 and TRBJ2-7; TRBD1 is a possible D gene (6 bases). This receptor was obtained from an adult with an advanced solid tumor such as melanoma, head and neck, liver or kidney cancer. The input for sequencing was CD4+ or CD8+ T cells sorted from blood, taken in a trial of the OX40 agonist ivuxolimab. CDR3 loop: CASSAGTYPYEQYF. Written as DNA, the CDR3 is TGTGCCAGCAGCGCCGGGACATATCCCTACGAGCAGTACTTC. Combining the CDR3 with reference TRBV7-9 and TRBJ2-7 gives the whole variable domain DTGVSQNPRHKITKRGQNVTFRCDPISEHNRLYWYRQTLGQGPEFLTYFQNEAQLEKSRLLSDRFSAERPKGSFSTLEIQRTEQGDSAMYLCASSAGTYPYEQYFGPGTRLTVT.